These 15 T cell receptor beta chains were all obtained from the same sample, sequenced in a study of T cell repertoires in cytomegalovirus infection. TCRdb re-called the reads through MiXCR, storing one row per CDR3 protein. The table records hundreds of thousands of distinct CDR3 sequences, approximately 7% of them present only once. Sequencing was performed on PBMCs. The origin of the receptors is a human donor in good health (CMV status not recorded). Some clones in this sample may be carry-over from other donors' samples.

This clonotype was observed at least ten times. The gene calls are TRBV7-9 and TRBJ1-6, with a possible D match to TRBD1 (5 bases). Between the trimmed V and J ends, which lost 2 bases and 6 bases, there was a span of 11 bases. The CDR3 loop spans 15 amino acids. Germline V gives CDR1 SEHNR, CDR2 FQNEAQ (reference sequence). The CDR3 here is CASSLRGLVNSPLHF. The CDR3, as DNA: TGTGCCAGCAGCTTACGGGGCTTAGTTAATTCACCCCTCCACTTT.

The rearrangement links TRBV20-1 to TRBJ2-5; 7 bases line up with TRBD2. The CDR3 consists of 11 residues. The V gene end was trimmed by 7 bases and the J gene end by 2 bases; junction bases not matched to a gene: 1. The germline CDR1 and CDR2 sequences are DFQATT and SNEGSKA (reference sequence). The CDR3 sequence is CSVGGQETQYF. The CDR3 region has the DNA TGCAGTGTCGGGGGGCAAGAGACCCAGTACTTC.

This clonotype was detected many times. This rearrangement joins TRBV20-1 to TRBJ2-3; 10 bases line up with TRBD1. CDR3 length: 14 amino acids. Germline assignment: CDR1 DFQATT and CDR2 SNEGSKA (reference sequence). CDR3 region: CREGDRGSTDTQYF. The CDR3 DNA reads as TGCAGGGAGGGGGACAGGGGAAGCACAGATACGCAGTATTTT.

This clonotype was recorded a few times. The rearrangement joins TRBV29-1 to TRBJ1-1, with D uncertain. Between the trimmed V and J ends, which lost 2 bases and 4 bases, there was a span of 8 bases. The CDR3 covers 12 residues. Germline lookup yields CDR1 SQVTM and CDR2 ANQGSEA. This CDR3 reads CSVESRGTEAFF. The DNA of the CDR3 is TGCAGCGTTGAAAGTCGCGGCACTGAAGCTTTCTTT.

This clonotype was picked up many times. The V and J genes are TRBV6-2 or TRBV6-3 and TRBJ2-5; D may be TRBD1 (5 bases). Trimming cost V 0 bases and J 1 base, with 18 bases left between them. This CDR3 contains 18 residues. CDR1 and CDR2 (germline): MNHEY, SVGEGT. CDR3 DNA: TGTGCCAGCAGTTACTCGGACATAAGAATAGCCGGCCAAGAGACCCAGTACTTC. It is translated as CASSYSDIRIAGQETQYF.

This clonotype was seen at least ten times. The chain is built from TRBV15 and TRBJ2-5, with D perhaps matching TRBD2 (6 bases). Germline CDR1 reads LNHNV; CDR2 reads YYDKDF (reference sequence). The CDR3 extends over 14 amino acids. V was shortened by 0 bases and J by 5 bases, with 10 bases between the two germline ends. CDR3 bases: TGTGCCACCAGCAGAGATGGAGGGGCCGAGACCCAGTACTTC. Its protein is CATSRDGGAETQYF.

The sample holds many counts of this clonotype. The CDR3 region has the DNA TGTGCCAGCAGCTTGGGCGACGGGACTTTGAACACTGAAGCTTTCTTT. Amino acids: CASSLGDGTLNTEAFF. The chain combines TRBV5-5 with TRBJ1-1; D perhaps matches TRBD1 (5 bases). The V end lost 0 bases, the J end lost 0 bases, and 12 bases lay between the germline ends. CDR3 length: 16 residues. Germline V gene sequence: CDR1 SGHKS, CDR2 YYEKEE (reference sequence).

This clonotype was detected ten times or more. The chain combines TRBV4-3 with TRBJ1-2, with D possibly matching TRBD1 (5 bases). CDR1 and CDR2 from the germline V gene are LGHNA and YSLEER. CDR3 length: 14 residues. Trimming took off 4 bases at V and 6 bases at J, with 15 bases between the two ends. The CDR3 spells CASSPGGGIDGYTF. The DNA for the CDR3 is TGCGCCAGCAGCCCGGGTGGGGGGATAGATGGCTACACCTTC.

The sample holds many counts of this clonotype. This rearrangement joins TRBV7-2 to TRBJ1-4; D call uncertain. The V end lost 5 bases, the J end lost 3 bases, and 10 bases lay between the germline ends. Germline loops: CDR1 SGHTA, CDR2 FQGNSA. The CDR3 totals 14 residues. The CDR3 coding sequence is TGTGCCAGCAGCCTACTCGCAGCTAATGAAAAACTGTTTTTT. This gives the protein CASSLLAANEKLFF.

This clonotype was seen many times. The V and J genes are TRBV23-1 and TRBJ1-5; D perhaps matches TRBD1 (5 bases). TRBV23-1 is classed as an ORF, of uncertain function. This CDR3 is built from 17 residues. V was clipped by 10 bases and J by 6 bases, with 28 bases between them. CDR3 residues: CATNSGPLGGDGQPQHF. CDR3 DNA sequence: TGCGCCACCAACTCAGGGCCTCTAGGAGGTGATGGTCAGCCCCAGCATTTT.

This clonotype was counted ten times or more. The chain joins TRBV20-1 to TRBJ2-5, with D possibly TRBD1 on 5 matching bases. Germline V gene data show CDR1 as DFQATT and CDR2 as SNEGSKA (reference sequence). There are 15 residues in the CDR3. The V and J ends lost 7 bases and 5 bases respectively, with 23 bases between them. In DNA form, the CDR3 reads TGCAGTGTACAACCCGCAGGACAAACGTGGGAGACCCAGTACTTC. As protein: CSVQPAGQTWETQYF.

This clonotype was recorded many times. The chain employs TRBV18 and TRBJ2-1; TRBD2 agrees at 7 bases. V gave up 8 bases and J gave up 7 bases; unmatched junction bases: 11. Germline V gene data show CDR1 as KGHSH and CDR2 as LQKENI. The CDR3 runs 14 residues. The CDR3, as DNA: TGTGCCAGCCAATCTATGGGGCGGGAGAATGAGCAGTTCTTC. This sequence encodes CASQSMGRENEQFF. The entire variable domain, with the rest obtained from reference TRBV18 and TRBJ2-1, is as follows: NAGVMQNPRHLVRRRGQEARLRCSPMKGHSHVYWYRQLPEEGLKFMVYLQKENIIDESGMPKERFSAEFPKEGPSILRIQQVVRGDSAAYFCASQSMGRENEQFFGPGTRLTVL.

The table lists this clonotype with many counts. The V gene is TRBV12-5, the J gene TRBJ1-1; maybe TRBD1 (6 bases). There are 18 residues in the CDR3. The germline V gene encodes CDR1 LGHNT and CDR2 FRNRAP. V was cut by 4 bases and J by 1 base, with 22 bases left in between. CDR3 region: CASGSGGEALGENTEAFF. CDR3 nucleotides: TGTGCTAGTGGTTCCGGGGGCGAGGCCCTAGGGGAGAACACTGAAGCTTTCTTT.

The V and J genes are TRBV6-2 or TRBV6-3 and TRBJ2-2; 9 nucleotides match TRBD2. The trim removed 8 bases at V and 3 bases at J, leaving 7 bases unmatched. CDR1 and CDR2 (germline): MNHEY, SVGEGT. The CDR3 runs to 15 residues. CDR3 region: CASSRTSVDTGELFF. The CDR3 nucleotides are TGTGCCAGCTCTCGGACTAGCGTCGACACCGGGGAGCTGTTTTTT.

This clonotype was counted at least ten times. One end of the junction does not line up with germline, which may come from a read error. The chain links TRBV20-1 to TRBJ2-3; D unclear. The CDR3 has 10 residues. From germline, CDR1 is DFQATT and CDR2 SNEGSKA (reference sequence). Here the CDR3 DNA reads TGCAGTGCTAGAGATCAAACAGCCTACTTT. Translated, it gives CSARDQTAYF.